One and the same sample provided the 17 T cell receptor beta chains below, sequenced in a study of shared clonotypes between healthy human individuals (dated by TCRdb to 2020 to 2022). The protocol used for the library was the immunoSEQ multiplex PCR assay. Sourced from immuneACCESS, this table was stored by TCRdb with only in-frame sequences that have V and J called. A share of the clones is absent; for the studies checked, an unresolved V gene accounts for under half, and the remainder has no known explanation. The sample table holds approximately 2.3 million clones, of which 90% to 95% were seen once. The ten most abundant clones make up around 0.4% of the sample. The sample comprised naive CD4+ T cells from PBMCs. This specimen's cell subset or site label, interpreted: CD45RA+ positively selected. The receptors were sampled from a man aged 18 to 29 in good health. Some clones in this sample may be carry-over from other donors' samples.

A single count supports this clone. The chain links TRBV18 to TRBJ2-1; D gene ambiguous. V shed 6 bases and J shed 7 bases, with 22 bases lying between them. The CDR3 covers 16 residues. Germline CDR1 KGHSH, CDR2 LQKENI. CDR3 loop: CASSPAARVRKNEQFF. CDR3 nucleotides: TGTGCCAGCTCTCCCGCTGCAAGGGTAAGAAAGAATGAGCAGTTCTTC.

The chain uses TRBV2 and TRBJ2-7; possibly TRBD1 for D (5 bases). V lost 5 bases and J 10 bases, leaving 15 bases between the germline ends. The germline CDR1 and CDR2 sequences are SNHLY and FYNNEI. This CDR3 has 12 amino acids. CDR3 DNA: TGTGCCAGCAGTCAGGGCTCGGACGCCCAGTACTTC. Its protein is CASSQGSDAQYF.

This chain connects TRBV7-8 to TRBJ2-2; no firm D call. The germline gives CDR1 SGHVS, CDR2 FQNEAQ. CDR3 size: 15 residues. V lost 1 base and J 5 bases, leaving 11 bases between the germline ends. The CDR3 DNA reads TGTGCCAGCAGCTTAGTTGAGGTGACGACCGGGGAGCTGTTTTTT. It translates to CASSLVEVTTGELFF.

In this sample, this clone turned up a few times. The chain combines TRBV29-1 with TRBJ1-2; D remains unclear. The CDR3 length is 13 residues. V lost 0 bases and J 8 bases, leaving 13 bases between the germline ends. Germline V lookup: CDR1 SQVTM, CDR2 ANQGSEA. CDR3 sequence: CSVEEARVEGYTF. DNA of the CDR3: TGCAGCGTTGAAGAGGCAAGAGTTGAAGGCTACACCTTC.

The chain links TRBV27 to TRBJ1-5, with D unresolved. V was shortened by 9 bases and J by 5 bases, with 14 bases between the two germline ends. The germline V gene encodes CDR1 MNHEY and CDR2 SMNVEV (reference sequence). The CDR3 length is 13 residues. The CDR3 region is CASPTGGDQPQHF. The CDR3 bases are TGTGCCAGTCCGACGGGCGGGGATCAGCCCCAGCATTTT.

The chain has TRBV7-9 and TRBJ2-1; 7 bases line up with TRBD2. The CDR3 sequence is 14 residues long. The V gene end was trimmed by 6 bases and the J gene end by 7 bases; junction bases not matched to a gene: 9. Germline-derived CDR1 and CDR2 are SEHNR and FQNEAQ (reference sequence). CDR3: CASSATSMINEQFF. In DNA, the CDR3 is TGTGCCAGCAGTGCGACTAGCATGATAAATGAGCAGTTCTTC.

The chain links TRBV29-1 to TRBJ2-2; D not resolved. The V gene lost 4 bases and the J gene lost 0 bases, with 12 bases spanning the gap. There are 15 residues in the CDR3. Germline lookup yields CDR1 SQVTM and CDR2 ANQGSEA. The CDR3 DNA is TGCAGCGTTGTCTTATCCGCAACGAACACCGGGGAGCTGTTTTTT. Translating it yields CSVVLSATNTGELFF.

The CDR3 here is CASSSVNSAGGETQYF. CDR3 DNA sequence: TGTGCCAGCAGCTCTGTCAATTCCGCGGGAGGAGAGACCCAGTACTTC. V is TRBV7-9 and J is TRBJ2-5; TRBD2 aligns across 8 bases. The V gene end was trimmed by 4 bases and the J gene end by 4 bases; junction bases not matched to a gene: 11. From germline, CDR1 is SEHNR and CDR2 FQNEAQ (reference sequence). The CDR3 totals 16 residues.

This sequence joins TRBV7-9 and TRBJ2-3; 13 nucleotides match TRBD2. The CDR3 runs to 16 residues. CDR1 is SEHNR, CDR2 FQNEAQ, per germline (reference sequence). The J segment lost 4 bases and the V segment lost 5 bases, leaving 6 bases of the junction unmatched. Here the CDR3 reads CASSLRLAGGPDTQYF. CDR3 in DNA: TGTGCCAGCAGCCTGAGACTAGCGGGAGGCCCAGATACGCAGTATTTT.

The V and J genes are TRBV6-6 and TRBJ1-5; 7 nucleotides align to TRBD1. The CDR3 has 14 residues. V lost 5 bases and J lost 3; bases outside the gene matches: 4. Germline V gives CDR1 MNHNY, CDR2 SVGAGI (reference sequence). For the CDR3, the DNA is TGTGCCAGCAGTAGACAGGGCCTCAATCAGCCCCAGCATTTT. This encodes CASSRQGLNQPQHF.

This sequence joins TRBV7-3 and TRBJ2-1; 11 nucleotides line up with TRBD2. CDR3 length equals 15 residues. Germline lookup yields CDR1 SGHTA and CDR2 FQGTGA. V shed 5 bases, J shed 5 bases, and the junction held 5 bases outside the gene matches. CDR3 bases: TGTGCCAGCAGCCGTGGGACTAGCGGTAACAATGAGCAGTTCTTC. It translates to CASSRGTSGNNEQFF.

The genes are TRBV7-9 and TRBJ2-2, with D tentatively TRBD2 (6 bases). The CDR3 extends over 16 amino acids. Per the germline V gene, CDR1 is SEHNR and CDR2 is FQNEAQ (reference sequence). Trimming left V 5 bases short and J 1 base short, with 14 bases between. CDR3 coding DNA: TGTGCCAGCAGCCCTAGAGTAGCGGAGAACACCGGGGAGCTGTTTTTT. Protein product: CASSPRVAENTGELFF.

V usage is TRBV7-3 and J usage is TRBJ2-5; no firm D call. The CDR3 has 13 amino acids. The V gene lost 4 bases and the J gene lost 5 bases, with 11 bases spanning the gap. CDR1 SGHTA and CDR2 FQGTGA come from the germline V gene. CDR3 region: CASSSGAEETQYF. The CDR3 coding sequence is TGTGCCAGCAGCTCCGGAGCCGAGGAGACCCAGTACTTC.

The chain has TRBV19 and TRBJ1-2, with D tentatively TRBD1 (6 bases). The germline V and J ends were trimmed by 3 bases and 1 base, with 12 bases remaining between them. CDR1 LNHDA and CDR2 SQIVND come from the germline V gene (reference sequence). CDR3 length: 15 amino acids. The CDR3 here is CASSIGGAHNYGYTF. CDR3 DNA: TGTGCCAGTAGTATCGGGGGGGCGCATAACTATGGCTACACCTTC.

This clone was observed once. This chain uses TRBV6-5 with TRBJ2-2; D gene unclear. V lost 5 bases and J lost 4, with 14 bases in between. In germline, CDR1 is MNHEY, CDR2 SVGAGI. The CDR3 runs to 15 residues. DNA for the CDR3: TGTGCCAGCAGTGCCCCCTCCAGGTTCACCGGGGAGCTGTTTTTT. Its translation is CASSAPSRFTGELFF.

The chain couples TRBV7-9 to TRBJ2-5; a weak D match, TRBD1 (6 bases). This CDR3 contains 15 residues. Germline CDR1 and CDR2: SEHNR and FQNEAQ (reference sequence). The V end was cut by 3 bases, the J end by 5 bases, with 16 bases between. The chain's CDR3 is CASSLRTVPRETQYF. The CDR3 region has the DNA TGTGCCAGCAGCTTGAGGACAGTCCCACGGGAGACCCAGTACTTC.

As regards this clone: This specimen includes other DNA sequences encoding the same CDR3. V is TRBV19 and J is TRBJ1-5; D ambiguous. The length of the CDR3 is 12 residues. Trimming removed 3 bases from V and 6 bases from J, with 6 bases in between. Germline-derived CDR1 and CDR2 are LNHDA and SQIVND (reference sequence). The CDR3 spells CASSIVSQPQHF. CDR3 nucleotides: TGTGCCAGTAGTATTGTCAGTCAGCCCCAGCATTTT.